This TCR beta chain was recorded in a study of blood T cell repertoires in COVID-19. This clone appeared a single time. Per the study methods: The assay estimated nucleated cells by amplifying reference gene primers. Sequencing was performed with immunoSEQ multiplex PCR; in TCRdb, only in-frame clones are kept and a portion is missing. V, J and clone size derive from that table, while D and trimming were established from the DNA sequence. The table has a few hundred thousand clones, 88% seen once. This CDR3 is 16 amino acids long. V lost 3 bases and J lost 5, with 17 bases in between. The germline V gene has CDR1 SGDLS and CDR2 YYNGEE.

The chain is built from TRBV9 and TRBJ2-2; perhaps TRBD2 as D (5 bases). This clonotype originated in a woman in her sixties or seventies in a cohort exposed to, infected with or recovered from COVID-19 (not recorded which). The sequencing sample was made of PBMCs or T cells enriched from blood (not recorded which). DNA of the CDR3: TGTGCCAGCAGCGATGGACTCCACCCTCCTACCGGGGAGCTGTTTTTT. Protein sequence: CASSDGLHPPTGELFF.